The present TCR beta chain was sequenced within a study of cytomegalovirus exposure and HLA in healthy donors. About the research overall: There were 350 to 400 genotyped donors. Of these, roughly 82% fell in the genetic ancestry cluster associated with self-reported Caucasian donors.

Researchers ran the PCR with 60 Vbeta and 13 Jbeta primers. This table comes from immunoSEQ multiplex PCR, and its TCRdb copy is limited to in-frame clones, with some not included. The sample carries about 160,000 clones, about three quarters recorded once. The J segment lost 4 bases and the V segment lost 3 bases, leaving 2 bases of the junction unmatched. The CDR3 loop spans 13 amino acids. The germline V gene encodes CDR1 MNHEY and CDR2 SMNVEV (reference sequence). Study-level points and caveats: Within an earlier analysis, most TCR beta V segments proved productive either about 90% or about 30% of the time. In a later analysis, a genetic analysis reported fewer productive-TCR N-insertions in an Asian-associated ancestry cluster than the cohort average. Most CMV-associated TCR beta chains were later found to appear HLA-restricted.

Concerning this clone itself: The antigen is unknown.

This TCR was recovered from a woman aged 40 to 50 in good health and CMV-seronegative. Sequenced: PBMCs. The chain has TRBV27 and TRBJ2-5, with TRBD1 matching 7 bases. The CDR3 DNA reads as TGTGCCAGCAGTTTTAGACAGGGAGAGACCCAGTACTTC. It codes for CASSFRQGETQYF.